Reported below is one TCR beta chain. What it recognizes is unknown. The record originates from a study of shared clonotypes between healthy human individuals. Study-wide results and caveats: Tissues were not sampled, only blood, and their repertoires likely differ.

Libraries were prepared by immunoSEQ multiplex PCR; TCRdb keeps only in-frame clonotypes and omits some of them. The sample shows over a million clones, about 77% of them seen only once. The CDR3 contains 15 residues. With 2 bases removed from V and 6 bases from J, the gap between germline ends came to 16 bases. CDR1 and CDR2 from the germline V gene are SGHTA and FQGTGA. The J gene is TRBJ1-2, the V gene TRBV7-3, with unresolved D. Sample: memory CD4+ T cells sorted from blood. Subset of the sample: CD45RA-negative fraction. The clonotype was recovered from a man between 18 and 29 years old in good health. CDR3 residues: CASSLSSLADDGYTF. The CDR3 nucleotides are TGTGCCAGCAGCTTATCGTCACTCGCCGACGATGGCTACACCTTC.